Each of the 25 T cell receptor beta chains below was sequenced from the same sample in a study of Tregs in tolerant kidney transplant recipients. Repertoires were generated with immunoSEQ multiplex PCR, while TCRdb's copy carries only in-frame clones and drops some. Among 100,000 to 130,000 clones listed, around 90% were seen once. The source was CD4+ T cells from blood, collected before the transplant. Every receptor here comes from a human donor who received a combined kidney and bone marrow transplant.

The chain combines TRBV19 with TRBJ2-1, with TRBD1 identical over 11 bases. The CDR3 extends over 18 amino acids. Losses at the gene ends were 6 bases for V and 5 bases for J; bases not matched to a gene: 15. The germline gives CDR1 LNHDA, CDR2 SQIVND (reference sequence). This CDR3 reads CASRKDRGRVNTNNEQFF. DNA of the CDR3: TGTGCCAGTAGAAAGGACAGGGGGCGGGTGAATACCAACAATGAGCAGTTCTTC.

The gene calls are TRBV11-2 and TRBJ2-7; 8 nucleotides match TRBD2. Germline assignment: CDR1 SGHAT and CDR2 FQNNGV. The length of the CDR3 is 15 residues. V was pared by 5 bases and J by 1 base, with 7 bases of the junction left unmatched. CDR3 residues: CASSRTSGSSYEQYF. CDR3 DNA sequence: TGTGCCAGCAGCCGCACTAGCGGATCTTCCTACGAGCAGTACTTC. Drawing the rest from reference TRBV11-2 and TRBJ2-7, the complete variable domain is EAGVAQSPRYKIIEKRQSVAFWCNPISGHATLYWYQQILGQGPKLLIQFQNNGVVDDSQLPKDRFSAERLKGVDSTLKIQPAKLEDSAVYLCASSRTSGSSYEQYFGPGTRLTVT.

The CDR3 region has the DNA TGCAGCGTCGGTATGGGACAGGGGGCCTACGAGCAGTACTTC. Residues: CSVGMGQGAYEQYF. The rearrangement links TRBV29-1 to TRBJ2-7; 11 bases agree with TRBD1. The V gene's germline CDR1 is SQVTM and CDR2 ANQGSEA. With 6 bases clipped from V and 2 bases from J, the junction kept 6 bases outside the gene matches. The CDR3 is 14 residues long.

This chain links TRBV5-1 with TRBJ2-2; TRBD2 agrees at 14 bases. The germline V gene encodes CDR1 SGHRS and CDR2 YFSETQ. The CDR3 covers 18 residues. Unmatched junction bases numbered 9, after V lost 4 bases and J lost 4 bases. CDR3 bases: TGCGCCAGCAGCGGGGGACTAGCGGGAGAATCAAGCACCGGGGAGCTGTTTTTT. This translates into CASSGGLAGESSTGELFF. The whole variable domain, remainder taken from reference TRBV5-1 and TRBJ2-2, is KAGVTQTPRYLIKTRGQQVTLSCSPISGHRSVSWYQQTPGQGLQFLFEYFSETQRNKGNFPGRFSGRQFSNSRSEMNVSTLELGDSALYLCASSGGLAGESSTGELFFGEGSRLTVL.

This clone was seen a handful of times. This chain connects TRBV30 to TRBJ1-2, with unresolved D. The CDR3 covers 11 residues. V lost 8 bases to trimming and J lost 2 bases, with 9 bases between them. CDR1 and CDR2 (germline): GTSNPN, SVGIG (reference sequence). The CDR3, as DNA: TGTGCCCGGGAGAGGAACTATGGCTACACCTTC. Its protein is CARERNYGYTF.

The chain carries TRBV5-1 and TRBJ2-7, with 7 bases aligning to TRBD1. With V trimmed by 4 bases and J by 6 bases, 10 bases remained unmatched. Germline-derived CDR1 and CDR2 are SGHRS and YFSETQ. The CDR3 is made up of 14 amino acids. This CDR3 is CASSLTGSPSEQYF. CDR3 coding DNA: TGCGCCAGCAGCCTGACAGGGAGTCCCTCCGAGCAGTACTTC.

V usage is TRBV11-2 and J usage is TRBJ1-2; weak D call: TRBD1 (6 bases). The CDR3 length is 15 residues. Germline V gene data show CDR1 as SGHAT and CDR2 as FQNNGV. Trimming took off 1 base at V and 1 base at J, with 10 bases between the two ends. The CDR3 DNA sequence: TGTGCCAGCAGCTTAGGGGCAGGGGATAACTATGGCTACACCTTC. Protein sequence: CASSLGAGDNYGYTF.

V gene TRBV7-8 combines with J gene TRBJ2-5; D remains ambiguous. The germline V gene encodes CDR1 SGHVS and CDR2 FQNEAQ. The CDR3 covers 13 residues. With 5 bases removed from V and 2 bases from J, the gap between germline ends came to 9 bases. DNA for the CDR3: TGTGCCAGCAGCGGCGACAAGCAAGAGACCCAGTACTTC. Translation gives CASSGDKQETQYF.

This chain uses TRBV5-6 with TRBJ1-5; no definite D call. Per germline, CDR1 SGHDT and CDR2 YYEEEE. Trimming cost V 4 bases and J 7 bases, with 15 bases left between them. The CDR3 length is 14 residues. The CDR3 is CASSATGYGQPQHF. Written as DNA, the CDR3 is TGTGCCAGCAGCGCAACCGGGTACGGGCAGCCCCAGCATTTT. Full variable domain (outside the CDR3, taken from reference TRBV5-6 and TRBJ1-5): DAGVTQSPTHLIKTRGQQVTLRCSPKSGHDTVSWYQQALGQGPQFIFQYYEEEERQRGNFPDRFSGHQFPNYSSELNVNALLLGDSALYLCASSATGYGQPQHFGDGTRLSIL.

The chain couples TRBV10-1 to TRBJ2-7; weak D call: TRBD2 (6 bases). Germline V gives CDR1 WNHNN, CDR2 SYGVQD (reference sequence). This CDR3 is built from 16 residues. The V end was cut by 7 bases, the J end by 2 bases, with 21 bases between. The CDR3 spells CASTWLFGGRPYEQYF. In DNA, the CDR3 is TGCGCCAGCACGTGGTTGTTCGGGGGACGTCCCTACGAGCAGTACTTC.

This chain connects TRBV5-1 to TRBJ2-1, with a possible D match to TRBD1 (6 bases). Trimming left V 7 bases short and J 8 bases short, with 19 bases between. The germline V gene encodes CDR1 SGHRS and CDR2 YFSETQ. The CDR3 spans 14 residues. CDR3 nucleotide sequence: TGCGCCAGCCGTCACAGGGTTTCTTCCGATGAGCAGTTCTTC. This codes for CASRHRVSSDEQFF.

This clone was counted once. At the DNA level, this CDR3 is encoded by other sequences in the same sample as well. This rearrangement joins TRBV5-1 to TRBJ2-3, with 9 bases that match TRBD1. This CDR3 spans 14 amino acids. The V gene end was trimmed by 3 bases and the J gene end by 3 bases; junction bases not matched to a gene: 2. Per germline, CDR1 SGHRS and CDR2 YFSETQ. The CDR3 region has the DNA TGCGCCAGCAGCTGGGGACAGGGAACAGATACGCAGTATTTT. Translating gives CASSWGQGTDTQYF.

The chain combines TRBV5-6 with TRBJ2-7; 9 nucleotides match TRBD1. Germline V gene lookup returns CDR1 SGHDT and CDR2 YYEEEE. The CDR3 is made up of 17 amino acids. Germline trimming cut 4 bases from V and 0 bases from J; bases unmatched to any gene: 11. This CDR3 is CASSPGQGSGYSYEQYF. DNA of the CDR3: TGTGCCAGCAGCCCCGGACAGGGGTCGGGATACTCCTACGAGCAGTACTTC.

The chain carries TRBV18 and TRBJ2-7; D uncertain. V lost 6 bases to trimming and J lost 6 bases, with 15 bases between them. The CDR3 loop spans 13 amino acids. CDR1 KGHSH and CDR2 LQKENI come from the germline V gene. Here the CDR3 DNA reads TGTGCCAGCTCCACCAGCGCAGTCCCCGAGCAGTACTTC. Its translation: CASSTSAVPEQYF.

J is TRBJ2-3 and V is TRBV5-1; tentative D call: TRBD2 (5 bases). The length of the CDR3 is 13 residues. Germline CDR1 reads SGHRS; CDR2 reads YFSETQ. V lost 4 bases and J 6 bases, leaving 12 bases between the germline ends. In DNA form, the CDR3 reads TGCGCCAGCAGCCACAAAACGGGGGATACGCAGTATTTT. Amino acid sequence: CASSHKTGDTQYF.

This rearrangement joins TRBV4-2 to TRBJ2-2, with 11 bases lining up with TRBD2. The CDR3 length is 18 residues. Germline V gene lookup returns CDR1 LGHNA and CDR2 YNFKEQ. V was clipped by 0 bases and J by 5 bases; unmatched bases: 8. For the CDR3, the DNA is TGTGCCAGCAGCCAAGAGGGTAGCGGGGGGGCCTGGACCGGGGAGCTGTTTTTT. Its translation: CASSQEGSGGAWTGELFF.

The rearrangement joins TRBV5-4 to TRBJ1-1; possible D gene TRBD1, 5 bases. CDR1 and CDR2 (germline): SGHNT, YYREEE (reference sequence). The CDR3 covers 15 residues. Trimming removed 0 bases from V and 6 bases from J, with 15 bases in between. CDR3 sequence (DNA): TGTGCCAGCAGCTTGGCGCAGGGAGGAAGTTCTGAAGCTTTCTTT. Translation: CASSLAQGGSSEAFF.

The rearrangement links TRBV28 to TRBJ2-1; 8 nucleotides align to TRBD2. CDR3 length: 15 amino acids. The V and J ends lost 7 bases and 3 bases, in that order; junction bases with no gene match: 8. Germline lookup yields CDR1 MDHEN and CDR2 SYDVKM. This CDR3 reads CASNPFAGGYNEQFF. For the CDR3, the DNA is TGTGCCAGCAACCCCTTCGCGGGAGGCTACAATGAGCAGTTCTTC.

The chain carries TRBV11-2 and TRBJ2-7, with 8 positions matching TRBD1. CDR1 is SGHAT and CDR2 is FQNNGV in the germline V gene. V was clipped by 3 bases and J by 4 bases; unmatched bases: 11. The CDR3 is 16 amino acids. The CDR3 nucleotides read TGTGCCAGCAGCTTCCAATTCGGGACAGGTTTGTACGAGCAGTACTTC. Its translation: CASSFQFGTGLYEQYF. The variable domain in full, completed from reference TRBV11-2 and TRBJ2-7, reads EAGVAQSPRYKIIEKRQSVAFWCNPISGHATLYWYQQILGQGPKLLIQFQNNGVVDDSQLPKDRFSAERLKGVDSTLKIQPAKLEDSAVYLCASSFQFGTGLYEQYFGPGTRLTVT.

This clone was detected only once. J is TRBJ2-1 and V is TRBV5-1, with 10 nucleotides matching TRBD2. The ends lost 4 bases at V and 6 bases at J; junction bases unmatched: 7. Germline values: CDR1 SGHRS, CDR2 YFSETQ. This CDR3 region has 15 residues. The CDR3 sequence: CASSDIAGGRNEQFF. The CDR3 region has the DNA TGCGCCAGCAGCGATATAGCGGGGGGACGCAATGAGCAGTTCTTC.

The V call is TRBV5-1, the J call TRBJ2-1; 10 bases fit TRBD2. V lost 1 base and J lost 0; bases outside the gene matches: 4. The CDR3 runs 17 residues. Germline CDR1 SGHRS, CDR2 YFSETQ. CDR3 nucleotide sequence: TGCGCCAGCAGCTTGATTTCTAGCGGGAGCTCCTACAATGAGCAGTTCTTC. Amino acids: CASSLISSGSSYNEQFF.

This rearrangement joins TRBV5-1 to TRBJ2-1, with 15 positions matching TRBD2. Germline-derived CDR1 and CDR2 are SGHRS and YFSETQ. The CDR3 contains 20 residues. With 0 bases clipped from V and 0 bases from J, the junction kept 7 bases outside the gene matches. CDR3 sequence: CASSLVGGTSGRSSYNEQFF. The CDR3 DNA sequence: TGCGCCAGCAGCTTGGTAGGTGGGACTAGCGGGAGGAGCTCCTACAATGAGCAGTTCTTC.

The genes are TRBV28 and TRBJ2-5; possibly TRBD2 for D (7 bases). Germline assignment: CDR1 MDHEN and CDR2 SYDVKM. V lost 5 bases, J lost 1 base, and 11 bases lay in between. This CDR3 contains 14 residues. As DNA, the CDR3 is TGTGCCAGCAGTCGCGGGGGCAGCCAAGAGACCCAGTACTTC. It yields the protein CASSRGGSQETQYF.

This clone has a single count. The chain combines TRBV9 with TRBJ2-3; 12 positions match TRBD2. The junction had 6 bases not matched to a gene; V was cut back by 3 bases and J by 4 bases. From germline, CDR1 is SGDLS and CDR2 YYNGEE. The CDR3 is 16 residues long. The CDR3 sequence: CASSDPLAGGADTQYF. Here the CDR3 DNA reads TGTGCCAGCAGCGACCCTCTAGCGGGAGGGGCAGATACGCAGTATTTT.

This clone has only one observation. This chain links TRBV10-1 with TRBJ2-7; a possible D gene is TRBD2 (6 bases). CDR1 WNHNN and CDR2 SYGVQD come from the germline V gene (reference sequence). The CDR3 is 14 residues long. Trimming pared 3 bases from V and 3 bases from J, leaving 12 bases between. The CDR3 nucleotides are TGCGCCAGCAGTGACCGTGGGGGGAACTACGAGCAGTACTTC. Translating gives CASSDRGGNYEQYF.